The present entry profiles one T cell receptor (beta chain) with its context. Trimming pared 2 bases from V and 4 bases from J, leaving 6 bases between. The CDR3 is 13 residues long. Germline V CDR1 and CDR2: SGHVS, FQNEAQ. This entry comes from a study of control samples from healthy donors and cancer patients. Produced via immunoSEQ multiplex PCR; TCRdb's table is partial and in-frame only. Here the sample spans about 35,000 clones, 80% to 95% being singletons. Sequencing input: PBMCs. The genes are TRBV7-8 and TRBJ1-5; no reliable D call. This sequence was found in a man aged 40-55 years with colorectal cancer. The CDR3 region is CASSLQENQPQHF. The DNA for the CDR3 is TGTGCCAGCAGCTTACAGGAGAATCAGCCCCAGCATTTT.